This TCR beta chain was sequenced for a study of cytomegalovirus exposure and HLA in healthy donors. Overall study results and limits: Both high specificity and high sensitivity reportedly marked the classifier's diagnosis of cytomegalovirus status. Segments of the TCR beta V type were, in most cases, productive about 90% or about 30% of the time in an earlier analysis. With further analysis later on, most CMV-associated TCR beta chains appeared HLA-restricted.

Germline V gene sequence: CDR1 SNHLY, CDR2 FYNNEI. The CDR3 loop spans 13 amino acids. The J segment lost 2 bases and the V segment lost 7 bases, leaving 3 bases of the junction unmatched. PCR employed 60 Vbeta and 13 Jbeta primers. Using immunoSEQ multiplex PCR, the repertoire was profiled, and TCRdb retains in-frame clones only, with some absent. In the table there are 85,000 to 120,000 clones, around 77% of which are singletons. Note on this clone: The antigen remains undetermined.

The TCR sequence derives from a male donor in good health and CMV-seropositive. This chain uses TRBV2 with TRBJ1-2; 8 bases line up with TRBD1. The sample comprised PBMCs. The CDR3 coding sequence is TGTGCCAGCAAGCGGGACAGGAACTATGGCTACACCTTC. It specifies CASKRDRNYGYTF. The whole variable domain, remainder taken from reference TRBV2 and TRBJ1-2, is EPEVTQTPSHQVTQMGQEVILRCVPISNHLYFYWYRQILGQKVEFLVSFYNNEISEKSEIFDDQFSVERPDGSNFTLKIRSTKLEDSAMYFCASKRDRNYGYTFGSGTRLTVV.